These 9 T cell receptor beta chains share one sample of origin, sequenced in a study of OX40 agonist ivuxolimab in advanced cancers. Only in-frame clones appear in the TCRdb table, and some are missing; sequencing was by immunoSEQ multiplex PCR. The data hold roughly 24,000 clones, with about nine tenths observed a single time. This material consisted of CD4+ or CD8+ T cells sorted from blood, taken in a trial of the OX40 agonist ivuxolimab. These receptor sequences come from an adult with an advanced solid tumor such as melanoma, head and neck, liver or kidney cancer.

This chain's CDR3 is CASRRGQSSYEQYF. In DNA, the CDR3 is TGTGCCAGCAGAAGGGGACAAAGCTCCTACGAGCAGTACTTC. The J gene is TRBJ2-7, the V gene TRBV6-5; tentatively, D is TRBD1 (6 bases). Germline assignment: CDR1 MNHEY and CDR2 SVGAGI. This CDR3 has 14 amino acids. V was shortened by 6 bases and J by 0 bases, with 12 bases between the two germline ends.

The chain links TRBV5-1 to TRBJ1-2; D gene unclear. Germline CDR1 is SGHRS and CDR2 is YFSETQ. This CDR3 contains 13 residues. With 0 bases removed from V and 6 bases from J, the gap between germline ends came to 9 bases. For the CDR3, the DNA is TGCGCCAGCAGCTTGGCTTCCGGGGATGGCTACACCTTC. This codes for CASSLASGDGYTF.

This rearrangement joins TRBV7-9 to TRBJ1-3; D is ambiguous. The CDR3 totals 15 residues. Germline V lookup: CDR1 SEHNR, CDR2 FQNEAQ (reference sequence). Trimming left V 5 bases short and J 1 base short, with 12 bases between. CDR3 protein: CASSPPFRSGNTIYF. The CDR3 DNA follows: TGTGCCAGCAGCCCCCCCTTCAGGTCTGGAAACACCATATATTTT. Using reference TRBV7-9 and TRBJ1-3 for the parts outside the CDR3, the full variable domain is DTGVSQNPRHKITKRGQNVTFRCDPISEHNRLYWYRQTLGQGPEFLTYFQNEAQLEKSRLLSDRFSAERPKGSFSTLEIQRTEQGDSAMYLCASSPPFRSGNTIYFGEGSWLTVV.

Only a few counts were recorded for this clone. This chain links TRBV19 with TRBJ1-4, with a tentative D call TRBD1 (5 bases). V was shortened by 6 bases and J by 4 bases, with 15 bases between the two germline ends. Germline V gene sequence: CDR1 LNHDA, CDR2 SQIVND (reference sequence). The CDR3 is made up of 15 amino acids. The CDR3, as DNA: TGTGCCAGTAGACACATCACAGGTGGTAATGAAAAACTGTTTTTT. This gives the protein CASRHITGGNEKLFF.

This chain uses TRBV9 with TRBJ2-1; 8 nucleotides agree with TRBD2. CDR1 is SGDLS, CDR2 YYNGEE, per germline. V lost 4 bases, J lost 9 bases, and 12 bases stayed unmatched. The CDR3 loop spans 15 amino acids. The CDR3 sequence: CASSPRGGPSFEQFF. The CDR3 nucleotides are TGTGCCAGCAGCCCTCGGGGGGGCCCTTCATTTGAGCAGTTCTTC.

The chain combines TRBV19 with TRBJ1-1; 10 bases are shared with TRBD1. The CDR3 spans 15 residues. The V gene's germline CDR1 is LNHDA and CDR2 SQIVND (reference sequence). V gave up 5 bases and J gave up 2 bases; unmatched junction bases: 5. The CDR3 sequence: CASSPWTGGNTEAFF. CDR3 in DNA: TGTGCCAGTAGTCCTTGGACAGGGGGAAACACTGAAGCTTTCTTT.

The chain joins TRBV28 to TRBJ1-2; a weak D match, TRBD1 (5 bases). The germline V and J ends were trimmed by 4 bases and 7 bases, with 22 bases remaining between them. Germline values: CDR1 MDHEN, CDR2 SYDVKM. The CDR3 extends over 16 amino acids. This CDR3 reads CASSSPELSGGGGYTF. The CDR3 coding sequence is TGTGCCAGCAGTTCCCCAGAGTTGAGTGGGGGGGGTGGCTACACCTTC.

The chain employs TRBV19 and TRBJ1-1, with D possibly being TRBD1 (5 bases). Germline V gene lookup returns CDR1 LNHDA and CDR2 SQIVND (reference sequence). The CDR3 covers 17 residues. The V end was cut by 0 bases, the J end by 0 bases, with 14 bases between. The CDR3 protein is CASSIDFRDHMNTEAFF. In DNA, the CDR3 is TGTGCCAGTAGTATAGATTTCAGGGACCACATGAACACTGAAGCTTTCTTT.

J is TRBJ2-2 and V is TRBV30, with D maybe TRBD2 (5 bases). Germline CDR1 GTSNPN, CDR2 SVGIG (reference sequence). The CDR3 length is 14 residues. The V and J ends lost 8 bases and 8 bases respectively, with 21 bases between them. The CDR3 region is CAGMGAPGMGELFF. CDR3 DNA: TGTGCCGGGATGGGAGCACCCGGGATGGGGGAGCTGTTTTTT.